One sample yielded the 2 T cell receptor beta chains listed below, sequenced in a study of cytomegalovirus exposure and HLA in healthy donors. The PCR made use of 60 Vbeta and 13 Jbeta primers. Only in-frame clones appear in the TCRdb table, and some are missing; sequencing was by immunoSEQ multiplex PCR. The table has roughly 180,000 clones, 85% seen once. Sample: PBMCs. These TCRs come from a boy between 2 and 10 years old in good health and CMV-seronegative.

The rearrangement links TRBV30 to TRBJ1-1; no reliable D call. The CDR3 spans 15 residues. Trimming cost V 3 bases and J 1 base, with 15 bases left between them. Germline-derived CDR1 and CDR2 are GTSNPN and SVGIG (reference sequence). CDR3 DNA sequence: TGTGCCTGGAGACACCCAAATCGTGGGAACACTGAAGCTTTCTTT. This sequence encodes CAWRHPNRGNTEAFF.

DNA for the CDR3: TGTGCCAGCAGCCAGGCCCCGAACACCGGGGAGCTGTTTTTT. Translating it yields CASSQAPNTGELFF. The J gene is TRBJ2-2, the V gene TRBV7-9; D not certain. The CDR3 spans 14 residues. Deletions cut 5 bases from V and 0 bases from J, with 7 bases between. Germline V gives CDR1 SEHNR, CDR2 FQNEAQ (reference sequence). The variable domain in full, with the rest retrieved from reference TRBV7-9 and TRBJ2-2, is DTGVSQNPRHKITKRGQNVTFRCDPISEHNRLYWYRQTLGQGPEFLTYFQNEAQLEKSRLLSDRFSAERPKGSFSTLEIQRTEQGDSAMYLCASSQAPNTGELFFGEGSRLTVL.